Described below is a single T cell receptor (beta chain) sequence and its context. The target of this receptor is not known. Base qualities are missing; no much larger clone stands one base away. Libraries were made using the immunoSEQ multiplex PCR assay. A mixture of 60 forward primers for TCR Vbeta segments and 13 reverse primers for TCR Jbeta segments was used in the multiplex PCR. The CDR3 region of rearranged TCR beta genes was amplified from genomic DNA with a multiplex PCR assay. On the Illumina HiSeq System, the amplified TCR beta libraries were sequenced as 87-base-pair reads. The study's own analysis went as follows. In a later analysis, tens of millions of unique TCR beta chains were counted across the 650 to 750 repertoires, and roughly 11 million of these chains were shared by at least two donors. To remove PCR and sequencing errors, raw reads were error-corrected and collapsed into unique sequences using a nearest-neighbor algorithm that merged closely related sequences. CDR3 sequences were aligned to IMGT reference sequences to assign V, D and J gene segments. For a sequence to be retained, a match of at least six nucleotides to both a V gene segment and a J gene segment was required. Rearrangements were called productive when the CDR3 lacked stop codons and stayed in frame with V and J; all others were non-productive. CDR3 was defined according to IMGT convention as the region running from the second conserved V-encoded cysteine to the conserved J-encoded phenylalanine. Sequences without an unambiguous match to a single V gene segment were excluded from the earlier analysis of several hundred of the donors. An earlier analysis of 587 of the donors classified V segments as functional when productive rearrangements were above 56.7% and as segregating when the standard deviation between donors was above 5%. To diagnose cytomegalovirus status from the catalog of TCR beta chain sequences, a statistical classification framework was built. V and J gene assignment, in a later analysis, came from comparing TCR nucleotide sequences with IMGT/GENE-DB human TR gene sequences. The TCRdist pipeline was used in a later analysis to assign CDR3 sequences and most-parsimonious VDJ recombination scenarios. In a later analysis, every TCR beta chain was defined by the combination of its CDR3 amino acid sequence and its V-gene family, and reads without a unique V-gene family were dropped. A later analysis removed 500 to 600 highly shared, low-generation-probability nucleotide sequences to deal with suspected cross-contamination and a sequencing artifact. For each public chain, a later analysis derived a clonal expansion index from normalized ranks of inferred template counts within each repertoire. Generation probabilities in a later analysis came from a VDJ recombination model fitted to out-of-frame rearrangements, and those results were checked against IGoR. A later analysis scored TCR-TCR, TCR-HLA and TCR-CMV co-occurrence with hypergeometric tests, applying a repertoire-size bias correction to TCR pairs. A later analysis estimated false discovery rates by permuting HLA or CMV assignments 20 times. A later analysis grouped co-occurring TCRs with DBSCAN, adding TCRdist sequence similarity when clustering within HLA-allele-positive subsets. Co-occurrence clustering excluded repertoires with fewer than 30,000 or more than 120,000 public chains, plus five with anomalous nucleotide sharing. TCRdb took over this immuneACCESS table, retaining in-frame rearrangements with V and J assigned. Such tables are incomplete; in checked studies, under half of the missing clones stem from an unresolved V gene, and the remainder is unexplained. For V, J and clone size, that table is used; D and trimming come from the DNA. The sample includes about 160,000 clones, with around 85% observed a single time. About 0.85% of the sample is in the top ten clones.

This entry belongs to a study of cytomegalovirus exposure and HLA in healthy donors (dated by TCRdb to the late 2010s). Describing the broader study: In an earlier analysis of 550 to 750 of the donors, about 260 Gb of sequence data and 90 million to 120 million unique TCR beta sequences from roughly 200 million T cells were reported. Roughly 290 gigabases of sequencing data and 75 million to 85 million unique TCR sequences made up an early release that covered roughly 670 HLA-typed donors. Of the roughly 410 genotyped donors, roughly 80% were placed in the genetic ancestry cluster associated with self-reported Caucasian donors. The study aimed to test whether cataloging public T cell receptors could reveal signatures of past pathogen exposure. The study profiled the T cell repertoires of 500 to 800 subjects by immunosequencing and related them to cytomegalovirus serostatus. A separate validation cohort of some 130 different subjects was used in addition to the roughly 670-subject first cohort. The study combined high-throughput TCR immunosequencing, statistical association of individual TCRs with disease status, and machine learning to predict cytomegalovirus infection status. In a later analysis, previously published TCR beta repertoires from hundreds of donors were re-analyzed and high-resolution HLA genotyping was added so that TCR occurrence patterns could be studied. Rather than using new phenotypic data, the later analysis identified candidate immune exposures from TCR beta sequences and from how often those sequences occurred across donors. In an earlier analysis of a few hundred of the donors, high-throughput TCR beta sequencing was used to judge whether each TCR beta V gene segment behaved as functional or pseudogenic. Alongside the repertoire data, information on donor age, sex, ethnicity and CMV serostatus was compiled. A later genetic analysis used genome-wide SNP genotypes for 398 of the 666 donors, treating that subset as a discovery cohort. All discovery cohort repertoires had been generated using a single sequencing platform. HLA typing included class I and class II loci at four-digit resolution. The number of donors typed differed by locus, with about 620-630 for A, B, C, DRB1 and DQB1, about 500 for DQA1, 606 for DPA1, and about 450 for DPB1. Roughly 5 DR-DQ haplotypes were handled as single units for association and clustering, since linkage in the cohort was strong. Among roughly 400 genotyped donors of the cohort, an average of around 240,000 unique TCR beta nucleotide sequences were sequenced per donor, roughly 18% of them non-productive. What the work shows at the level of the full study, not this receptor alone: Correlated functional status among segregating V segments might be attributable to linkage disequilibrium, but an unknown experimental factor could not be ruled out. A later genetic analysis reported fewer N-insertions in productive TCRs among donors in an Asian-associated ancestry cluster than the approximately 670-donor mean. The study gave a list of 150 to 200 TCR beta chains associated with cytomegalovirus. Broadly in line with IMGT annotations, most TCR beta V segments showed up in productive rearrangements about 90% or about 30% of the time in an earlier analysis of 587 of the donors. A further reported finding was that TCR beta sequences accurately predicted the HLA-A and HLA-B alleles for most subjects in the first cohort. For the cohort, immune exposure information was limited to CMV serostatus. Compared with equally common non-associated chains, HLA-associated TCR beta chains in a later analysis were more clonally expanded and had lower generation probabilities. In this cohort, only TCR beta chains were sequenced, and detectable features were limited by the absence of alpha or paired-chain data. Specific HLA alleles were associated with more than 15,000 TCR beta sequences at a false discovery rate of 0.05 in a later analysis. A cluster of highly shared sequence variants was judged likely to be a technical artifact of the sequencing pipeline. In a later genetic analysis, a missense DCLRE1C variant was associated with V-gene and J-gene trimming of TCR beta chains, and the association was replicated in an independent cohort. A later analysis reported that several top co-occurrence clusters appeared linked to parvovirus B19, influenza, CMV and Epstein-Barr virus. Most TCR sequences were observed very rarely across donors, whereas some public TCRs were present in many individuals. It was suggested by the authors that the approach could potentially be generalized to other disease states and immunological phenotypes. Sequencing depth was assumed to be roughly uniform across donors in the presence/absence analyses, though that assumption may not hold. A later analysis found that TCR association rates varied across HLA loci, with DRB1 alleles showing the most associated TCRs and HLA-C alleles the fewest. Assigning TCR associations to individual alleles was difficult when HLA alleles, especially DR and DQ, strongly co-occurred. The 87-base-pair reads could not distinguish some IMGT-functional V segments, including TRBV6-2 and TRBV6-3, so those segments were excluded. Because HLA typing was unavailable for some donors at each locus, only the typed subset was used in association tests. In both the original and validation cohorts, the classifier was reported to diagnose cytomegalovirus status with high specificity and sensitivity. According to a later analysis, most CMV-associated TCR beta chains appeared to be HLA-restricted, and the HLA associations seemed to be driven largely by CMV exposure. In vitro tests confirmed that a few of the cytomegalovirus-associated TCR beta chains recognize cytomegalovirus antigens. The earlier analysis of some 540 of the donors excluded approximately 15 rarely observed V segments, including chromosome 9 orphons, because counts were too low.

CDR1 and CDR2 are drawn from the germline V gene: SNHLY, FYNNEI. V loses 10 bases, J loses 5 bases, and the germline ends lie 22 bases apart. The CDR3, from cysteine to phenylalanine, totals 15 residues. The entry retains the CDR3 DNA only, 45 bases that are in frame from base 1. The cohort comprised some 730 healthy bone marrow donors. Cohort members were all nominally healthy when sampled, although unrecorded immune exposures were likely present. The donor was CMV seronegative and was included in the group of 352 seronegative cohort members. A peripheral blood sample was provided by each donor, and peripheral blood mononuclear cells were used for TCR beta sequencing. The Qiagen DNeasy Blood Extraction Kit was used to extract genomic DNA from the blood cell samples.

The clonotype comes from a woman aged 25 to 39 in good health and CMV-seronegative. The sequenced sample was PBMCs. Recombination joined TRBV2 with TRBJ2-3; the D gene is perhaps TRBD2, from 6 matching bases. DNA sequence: TGTGCCATCCCACCCGGGCGGGAACGGATAGATACGCAGTATTTT. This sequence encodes CAIPPGRERIDTQYF.